A single TCR beta chain is shown here with its context. One base away lies a much larger clone, so this may be a sequencing read error. Time point here: sample taken at primary tumor resection. Researchers sequenced whole RNA taken from tumor, nontumor lung or frozen PBMC without sorting. The cohort: about 79 early-stage, untreated non-small cell lung cancer patients. These data originate in a study of spatial heterogeneity in lung cancer. As for the study in general: In raw reads, more than 8.5 appearances on average were recorded for each unique TCR and UMI combination.

Germline V CDR1 and CDR2: SGHNT, YYREEE (reference sequence). The CDR3 covers 14 residues. On each TCR cDNA molecule, a unique molecular identifier was present. TCRdb called the 5' RACE reads again in MiXCR, with one record for every CDR3 protein. The sample has under 6,000 distinct CDR3 sequences, 28% seen once; the top ten hold around two fifths. This clonotype was sampled from a male donor with early-stage non-small cell lung cancer. This sample comprised PBMCs, obtained at surgery. This chain uses TRBV5-4 with TRBJ2-1; D gene ambiguous. CDR3 region: CASSLEVSYNEQLF. The CDR3 nucleotides read TGTGCCAGCAGCTTGGAGGTATCCTACAATGAGCAGTTATTC.